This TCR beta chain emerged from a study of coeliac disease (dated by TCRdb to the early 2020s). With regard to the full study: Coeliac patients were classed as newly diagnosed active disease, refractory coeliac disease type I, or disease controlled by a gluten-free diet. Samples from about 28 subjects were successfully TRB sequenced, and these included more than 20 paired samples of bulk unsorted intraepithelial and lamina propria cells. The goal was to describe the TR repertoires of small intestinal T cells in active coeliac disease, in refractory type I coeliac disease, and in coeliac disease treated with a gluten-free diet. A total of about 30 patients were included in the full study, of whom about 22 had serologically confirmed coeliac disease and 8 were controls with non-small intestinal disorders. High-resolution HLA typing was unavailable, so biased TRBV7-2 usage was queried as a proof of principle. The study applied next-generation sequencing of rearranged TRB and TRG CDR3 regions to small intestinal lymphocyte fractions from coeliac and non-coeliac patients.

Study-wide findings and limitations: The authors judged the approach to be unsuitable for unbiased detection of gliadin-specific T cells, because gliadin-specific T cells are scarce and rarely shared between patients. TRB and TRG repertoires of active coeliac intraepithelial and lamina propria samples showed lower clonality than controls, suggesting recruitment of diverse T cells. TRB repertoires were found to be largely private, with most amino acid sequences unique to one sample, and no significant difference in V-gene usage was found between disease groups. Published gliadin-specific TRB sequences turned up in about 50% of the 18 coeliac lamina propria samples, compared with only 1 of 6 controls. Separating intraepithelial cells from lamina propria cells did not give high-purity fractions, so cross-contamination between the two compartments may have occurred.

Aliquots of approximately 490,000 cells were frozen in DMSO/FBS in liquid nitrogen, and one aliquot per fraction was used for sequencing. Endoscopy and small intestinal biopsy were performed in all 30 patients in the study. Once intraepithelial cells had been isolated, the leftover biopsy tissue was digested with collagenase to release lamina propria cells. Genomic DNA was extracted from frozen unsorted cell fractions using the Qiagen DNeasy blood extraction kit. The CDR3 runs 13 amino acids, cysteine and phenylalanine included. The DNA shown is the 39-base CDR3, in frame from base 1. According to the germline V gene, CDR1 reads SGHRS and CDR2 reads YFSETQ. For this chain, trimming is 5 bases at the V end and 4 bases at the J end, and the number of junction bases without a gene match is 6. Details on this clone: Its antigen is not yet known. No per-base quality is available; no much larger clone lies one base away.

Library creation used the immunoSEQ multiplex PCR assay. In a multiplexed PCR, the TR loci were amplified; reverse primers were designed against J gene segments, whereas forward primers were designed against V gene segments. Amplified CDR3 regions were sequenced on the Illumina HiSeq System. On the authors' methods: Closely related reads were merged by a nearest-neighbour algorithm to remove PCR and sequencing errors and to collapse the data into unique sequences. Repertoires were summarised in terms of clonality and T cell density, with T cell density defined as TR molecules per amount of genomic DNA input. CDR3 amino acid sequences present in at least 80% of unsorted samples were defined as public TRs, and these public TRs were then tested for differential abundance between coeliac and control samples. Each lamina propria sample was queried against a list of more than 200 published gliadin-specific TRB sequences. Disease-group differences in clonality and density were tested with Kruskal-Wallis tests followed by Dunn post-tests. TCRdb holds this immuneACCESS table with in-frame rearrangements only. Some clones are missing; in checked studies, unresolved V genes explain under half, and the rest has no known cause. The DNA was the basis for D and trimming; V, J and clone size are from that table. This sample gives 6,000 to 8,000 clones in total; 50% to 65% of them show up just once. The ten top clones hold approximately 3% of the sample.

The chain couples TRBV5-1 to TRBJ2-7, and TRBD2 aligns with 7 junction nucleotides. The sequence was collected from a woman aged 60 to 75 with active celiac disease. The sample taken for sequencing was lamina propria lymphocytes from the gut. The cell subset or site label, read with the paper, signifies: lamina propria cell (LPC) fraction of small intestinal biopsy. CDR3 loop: CASRWGGNYEQYF. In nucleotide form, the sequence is TGCGCCAGCAGGTGGGGAGGGAATTACGAGCAGTACTTC.